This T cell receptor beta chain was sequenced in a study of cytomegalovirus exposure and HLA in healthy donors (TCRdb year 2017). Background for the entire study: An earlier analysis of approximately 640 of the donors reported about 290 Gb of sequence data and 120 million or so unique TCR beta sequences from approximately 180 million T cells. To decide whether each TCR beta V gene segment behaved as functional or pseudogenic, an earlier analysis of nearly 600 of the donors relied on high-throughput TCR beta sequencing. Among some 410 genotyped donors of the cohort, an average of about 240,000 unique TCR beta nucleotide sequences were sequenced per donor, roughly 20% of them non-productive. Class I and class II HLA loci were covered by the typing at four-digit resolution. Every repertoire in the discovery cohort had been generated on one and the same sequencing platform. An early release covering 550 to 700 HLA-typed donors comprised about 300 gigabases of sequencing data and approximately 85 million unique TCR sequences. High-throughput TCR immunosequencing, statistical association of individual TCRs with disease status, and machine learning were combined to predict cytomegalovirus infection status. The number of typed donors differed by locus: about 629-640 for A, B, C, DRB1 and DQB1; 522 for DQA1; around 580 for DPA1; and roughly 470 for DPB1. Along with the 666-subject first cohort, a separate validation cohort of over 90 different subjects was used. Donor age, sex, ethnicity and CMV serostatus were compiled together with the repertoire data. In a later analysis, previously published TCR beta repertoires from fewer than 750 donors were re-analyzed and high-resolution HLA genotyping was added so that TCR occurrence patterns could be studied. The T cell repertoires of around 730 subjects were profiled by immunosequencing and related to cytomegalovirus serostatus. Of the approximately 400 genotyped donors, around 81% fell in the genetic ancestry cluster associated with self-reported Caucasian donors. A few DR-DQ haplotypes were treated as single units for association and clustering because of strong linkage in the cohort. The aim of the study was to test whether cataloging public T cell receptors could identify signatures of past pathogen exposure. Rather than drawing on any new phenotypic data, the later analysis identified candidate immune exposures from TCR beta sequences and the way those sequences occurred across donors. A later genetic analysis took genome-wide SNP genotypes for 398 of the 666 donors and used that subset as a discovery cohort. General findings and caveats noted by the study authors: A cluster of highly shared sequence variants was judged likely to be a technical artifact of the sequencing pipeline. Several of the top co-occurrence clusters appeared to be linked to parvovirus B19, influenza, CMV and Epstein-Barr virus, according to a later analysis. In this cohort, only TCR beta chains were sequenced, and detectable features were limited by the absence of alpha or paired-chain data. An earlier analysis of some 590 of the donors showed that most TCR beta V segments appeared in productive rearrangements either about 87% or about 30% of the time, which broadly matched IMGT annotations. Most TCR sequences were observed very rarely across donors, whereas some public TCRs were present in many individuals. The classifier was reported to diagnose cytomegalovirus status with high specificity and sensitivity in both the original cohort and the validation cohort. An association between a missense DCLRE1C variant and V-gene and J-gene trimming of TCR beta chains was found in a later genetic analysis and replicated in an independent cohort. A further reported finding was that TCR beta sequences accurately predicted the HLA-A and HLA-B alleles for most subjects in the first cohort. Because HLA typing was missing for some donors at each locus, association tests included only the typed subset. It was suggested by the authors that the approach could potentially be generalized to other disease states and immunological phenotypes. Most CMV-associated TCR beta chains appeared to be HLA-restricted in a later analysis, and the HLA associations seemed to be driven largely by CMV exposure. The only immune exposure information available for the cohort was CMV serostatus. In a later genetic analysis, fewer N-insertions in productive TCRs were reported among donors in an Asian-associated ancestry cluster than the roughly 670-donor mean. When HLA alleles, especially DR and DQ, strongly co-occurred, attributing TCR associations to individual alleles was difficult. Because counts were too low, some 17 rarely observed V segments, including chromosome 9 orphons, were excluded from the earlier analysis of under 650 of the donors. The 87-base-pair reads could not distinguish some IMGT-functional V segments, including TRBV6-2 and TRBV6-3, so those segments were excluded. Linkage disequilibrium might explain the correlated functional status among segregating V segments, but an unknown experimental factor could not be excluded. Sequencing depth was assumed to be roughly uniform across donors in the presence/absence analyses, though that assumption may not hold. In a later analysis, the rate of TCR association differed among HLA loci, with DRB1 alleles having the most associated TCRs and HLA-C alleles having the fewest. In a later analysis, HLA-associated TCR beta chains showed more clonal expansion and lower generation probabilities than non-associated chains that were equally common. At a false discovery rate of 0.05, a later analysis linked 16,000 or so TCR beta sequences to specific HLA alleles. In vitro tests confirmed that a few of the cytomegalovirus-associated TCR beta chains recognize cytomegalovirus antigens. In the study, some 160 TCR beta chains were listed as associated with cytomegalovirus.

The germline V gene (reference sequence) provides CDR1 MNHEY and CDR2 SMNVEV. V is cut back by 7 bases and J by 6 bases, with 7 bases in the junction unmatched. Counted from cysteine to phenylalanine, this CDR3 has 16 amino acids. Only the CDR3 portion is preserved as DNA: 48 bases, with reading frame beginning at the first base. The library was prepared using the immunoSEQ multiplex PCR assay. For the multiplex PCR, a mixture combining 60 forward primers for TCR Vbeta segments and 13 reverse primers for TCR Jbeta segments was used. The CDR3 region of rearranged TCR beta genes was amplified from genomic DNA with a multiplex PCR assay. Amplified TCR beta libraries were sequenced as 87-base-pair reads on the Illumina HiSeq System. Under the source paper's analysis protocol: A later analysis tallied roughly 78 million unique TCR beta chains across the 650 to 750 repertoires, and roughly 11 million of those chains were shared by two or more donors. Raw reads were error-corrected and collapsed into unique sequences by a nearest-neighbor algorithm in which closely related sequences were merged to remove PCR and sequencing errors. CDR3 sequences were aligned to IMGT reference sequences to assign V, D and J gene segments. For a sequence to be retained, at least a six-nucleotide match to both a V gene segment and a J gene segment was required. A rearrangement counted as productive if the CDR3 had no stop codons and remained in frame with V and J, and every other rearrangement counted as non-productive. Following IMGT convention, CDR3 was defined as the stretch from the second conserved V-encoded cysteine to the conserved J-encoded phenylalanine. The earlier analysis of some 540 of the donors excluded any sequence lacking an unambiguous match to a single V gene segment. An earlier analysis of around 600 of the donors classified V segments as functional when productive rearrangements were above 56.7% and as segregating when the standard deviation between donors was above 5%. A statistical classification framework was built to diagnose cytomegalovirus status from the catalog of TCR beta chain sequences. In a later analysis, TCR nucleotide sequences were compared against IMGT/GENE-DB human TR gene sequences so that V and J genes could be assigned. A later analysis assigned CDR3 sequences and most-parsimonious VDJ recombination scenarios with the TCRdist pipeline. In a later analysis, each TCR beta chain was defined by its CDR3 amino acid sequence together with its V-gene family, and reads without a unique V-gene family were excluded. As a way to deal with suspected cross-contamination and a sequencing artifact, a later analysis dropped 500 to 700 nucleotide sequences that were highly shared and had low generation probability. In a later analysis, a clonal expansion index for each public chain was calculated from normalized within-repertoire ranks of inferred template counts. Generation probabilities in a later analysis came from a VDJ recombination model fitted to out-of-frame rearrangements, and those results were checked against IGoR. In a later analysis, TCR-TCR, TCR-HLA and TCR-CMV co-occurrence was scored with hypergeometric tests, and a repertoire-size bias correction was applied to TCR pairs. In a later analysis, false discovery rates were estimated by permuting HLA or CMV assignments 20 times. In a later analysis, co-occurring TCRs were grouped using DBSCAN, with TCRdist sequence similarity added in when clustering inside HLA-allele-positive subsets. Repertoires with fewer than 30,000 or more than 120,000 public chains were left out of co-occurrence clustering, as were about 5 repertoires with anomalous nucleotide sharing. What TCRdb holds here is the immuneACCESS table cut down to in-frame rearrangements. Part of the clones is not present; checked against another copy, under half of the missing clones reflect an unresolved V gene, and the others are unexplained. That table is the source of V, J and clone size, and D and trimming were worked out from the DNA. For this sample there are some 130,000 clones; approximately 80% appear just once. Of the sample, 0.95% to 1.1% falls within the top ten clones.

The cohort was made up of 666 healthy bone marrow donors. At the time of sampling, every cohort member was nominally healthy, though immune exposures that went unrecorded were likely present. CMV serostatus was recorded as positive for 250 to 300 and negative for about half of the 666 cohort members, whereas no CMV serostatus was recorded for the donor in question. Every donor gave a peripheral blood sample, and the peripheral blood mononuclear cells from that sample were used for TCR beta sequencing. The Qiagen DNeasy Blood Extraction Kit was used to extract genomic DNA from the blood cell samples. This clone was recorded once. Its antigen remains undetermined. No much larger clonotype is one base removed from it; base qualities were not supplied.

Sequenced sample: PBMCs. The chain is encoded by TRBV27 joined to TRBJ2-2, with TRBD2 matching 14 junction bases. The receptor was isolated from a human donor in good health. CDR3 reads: CASNPSGLAGAGELFF. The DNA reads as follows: TGTGCCAGCAACCCCTCGGGACTAGCGGGGGCCGGGGAGCTGTTTTTT.